This TCR beta chain is from a study of blood T cells in healthy people across ages. Combining a sample-barcoded 5' primer with a J-beta primer mix, a second PCR ran for roughly 6 to 12 cycles. The template-switch adaptor, which had 12 random nucleotides, put a tag on each cDNA molecule. TCRdb used MiXCR to reprocess the 5' RACE reads, holding one entry per CDR3 protein. The data contain 870,000 or so distinct CDR3 sequences, more than 25% of them singletons. Donor samples were obtained from healthy Caucasian individuals from Russia, aged 6 to 90. J gave up 6 bases and V 0 bases, and 12 bases lay outside the gene matches. The CDR3 is 17 amino acids. Germline assignment: CDR1 MNHEY and CDR2 SVGAGI.

This clonotype originated in an elderly woman in good health. The gene calls are TRBV6-5 and TRBJ2-3; 7 positions match TRBD2. Sequencing was performed on blood. Here the CDR3 DNA reads TGTGCCAGCAGTTACTCGATATTGGCGGGAGAGTGGGATACGCAGTATTTT. It is translated as CASSYSILAGEWDTQYF.